This T cell receptor (beta chain) was observed in a study of CD8+ T cells in alopecia areata. The CDR3 is made up of 14 amino acids. The ends were cut back, 4 bases at V and 0 bases at J, with 11 bases in the middle. Germline CDR1 and CDR2: GTSNPN and SVGIG (reference sequence). This clone was seen a few times. Isolated RNA was reverse transcribed into cDNA used as the sequencing template. The assay was immunoSEQ multiplex PCR, and TCRdb's table has in-frame clones only and misses some. The sample holds 69,000 or so clones; 60% are singletons and the top ten take approximately 15%. The chain couples TRBV30 to TRBJ2-3; a possible D gene is TRBD1 (5 bases). The origin of this receptor is a human donor with alopecia areata. The sample in question was CD8+ T cells sorted from blood, obtained at week 0. The DNA of the CDR3 is TGTGCCTGGACCACAGGACGTAGCACAGATACGCAGTATTTT. Translating gives CAWTTGRSTDTQYF.